This T cell receptor (beta chain) is from a study of blood T cell repertoires in COVID-19. On the study more broadly: Donors in the United States, Italy and Spain gave samples during acute or convalescent COVID-19.

Germline V gene data show CDR1 as SGHAT and CDR2 as FQNNGV. The CDR3 runs 15 residues. Trimming removed 0 bases at V and 6 bases at J, with 12 bases between. Methods used by the authors: Nucleated cell number was recorded as an estimate derived from reference gene primer amplification. Assay used: immunoSEQ multiplex PCR; TCRdb lists only in-frame clones, some missing. V, J and clone size are taken as reported in that table, and D and trimming were inferred from the DNA itself. This sample yields 65,000 to 75,000 clones, of which around 78% are seen a single time; roughly a sixth belongs to the top ten.

Sequenced input: peripheral blood. This TCR derives from a human donor in a cohort sampled during active COVID-19. The genes are TRBV11-2 and TRBJ2-1; no definite D call. Here the CDR3 DNA reads TGTGCCAGCAGCTTAGAGGCCGCTCGCAGCAATGAGCAGTTCTTC. Translated, it gives CASSLEAARSNEQFF.